This TCR beta chain appears in the sequencing data of a study of blood T cell repertoires in COVID-19. Study summary: Samples taken during acute and convalescent COVID-19 were collected in the United States, Italy and Spain.

Per the authors' pipeline: Cell counts per sample came from amplifying reference gene primers. Profiled with immunoSEQ multiplex PCR; TCRdb holds only in-frame clones, not every one. V, J and clone size reflect that table, while D and trimming were determined from the DNA. The sample has nearly 200,000 clones; about nine tenths are singletons. This clonotype originated in a woman aged 70-85 years with acute or convalescent COVID-19. The sample was peripheral blood.

The CDR3: CASGFGLAGGTGELFF. CDR3 DNA sequence: TGTGCTAGTGGTTTTGGTCTAGCGGGGGGCACCGGGGAGCTGTTTTTT. The J gene is TRBJ2-2, the V gene TRBV12-5, with 11 nucleotides matching TRBD2. V shed 3 bases, J shed 4 bases, and the junction held 4 bases outside the gene matches. The CDR3 loop spans 16 amino acids. The germline CDR1 and CDR2 sequences are LGHNT and FRNRAP.